This record looks at one T cell receptor (beta chain) sequence and its context. The sample comes from a study of blood T cell repertoires in COVID-19. Turning to the study itself: Specimens from acute and convalescent COVID-19 originated in the United States, Italy and Spain. Sample material is recorded as cDNA or gDNA derived from T cells, B-cell-depleted T cells, or PBMCs.

Source study methods: Reference gene primer amplification yielded estimated nucleated cell counts. The assay was immunoSEQ multiplex PCR, and TCRdb's table has in-frame clones only and misses some. V, J and clone size are those of that table, while D and trimming were read from the DNA. This sample has 90,000 to 100,000 clones, with 81% found just once. The CDR3 sequence is 13 residues long. J lost 4 bases, V lost 4 bases, and 3 bases had no gene match. Germline assignment: CDR1 SGHRS and CDR2 YFSETQ. Sequenced material: peripheral blood. The TCR sequence derives from a man in his sixties with acute or convalescent COVID-19. The chain is built from TRBV5-1 and TRBJ2-7; 9 bases map to TRBD2. For the CDR3, the DNA is TGCGCCAGCAGCGCGGGAGGGCCATACGAGCAGTACTTC. It yields the protein CASSAGGPYEQYF.